The rows below give T cell receptor beta chains drawn from one sample of a study of blood T cells in healthy people across ages. TCRdb analysed the 5' RACE reads with MiXCR anew, one entry per CDR3 protein. The table includes some 890,000 distinct CDR3 sequences, about 29% detected once. The same specimen was also included in a second study, on T cells of mothers and their children.

The sample comprised blood. These receptors were obtained from a woman aged 40 to 49 in good health. Each CDR3 is given without its conserved first and last residue. The order of the fields is J gene, V gene, CDR3 protein.

j_call: TRBJ2-7
v_call: TRBV27
cdr3_aa: ASSLRGNDYEQY

j_call: TRBJ1-6
v_call: TRBV7-9
cdr3_aa: ASSWGGAHLNSPLH

j_call: TRBJ1-1
v_call: TRBV7-9
cdr3_aa: ASSSRVNNVEAF

j_call: TRBJ1-2
v_call: TRBV14
cdr3_aa: ASSGTVEGYGYT

j_call: TRBJ2-2
v_call: TRBV28
cdr3_aa: ASTSMNTGELF

j_call: TRBJ2-1
v_call: TRBV12-3/TRBV12-4
cdr3_aa: ASSPRQGARYNEQF

j_call: TRBJ2-5
v_call: TRBV7-2
cdr3_aa: ASSLAVRTSGGAGETQY

j_call: TRBJ1-4
v_call: TRBV20-1
cdr3_aa: SARGVGGPEKLF

j_call: TRBJ2-1
v_call: TRBV10-3
cdr3_aa: AISGGQLYNEQF

j_call: TRBJ2-5
v_call: TRBV20-1
cdr3_aa: SAREGTETQY

j_call: TRBJ2-1
v_call: TRBV4-3
cdr3_aa: ASSQGLILSYNEQF

j_call: TRBJ1-2
v_call: TRBV15
cdr3_aa: ATSRIPLAADGYT

j_call: TRBJ1-1
v_call: TRBV4-3
cdr3_aa: ASSQEIGWNTEAF

j_call: TRBJ2-1
v_call: TRBV7-3
cdr3_aa: ASSPGPRSYNEQF

j_call: TRBJ1-6
v_call: TRBV15
cdr3_aa: ATSRSRDRWNSPLH

j_call: TRBJ1-5
v_call: TRBV20-1
cdr3_aa: SARIRGARNQPQH